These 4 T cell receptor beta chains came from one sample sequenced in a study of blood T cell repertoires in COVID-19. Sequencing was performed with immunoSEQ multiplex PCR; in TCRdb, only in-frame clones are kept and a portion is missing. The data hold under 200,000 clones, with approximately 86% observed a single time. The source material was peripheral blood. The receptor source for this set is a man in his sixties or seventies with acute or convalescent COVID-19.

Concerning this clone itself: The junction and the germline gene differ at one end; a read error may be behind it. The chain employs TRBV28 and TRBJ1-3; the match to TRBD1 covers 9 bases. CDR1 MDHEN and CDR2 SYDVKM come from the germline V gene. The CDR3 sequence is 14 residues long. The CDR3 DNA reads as TGTGCCAGCAGTCGGACAGGGGATGGAGACACCATATATTTT. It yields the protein CASSRTGDGDTIYF.

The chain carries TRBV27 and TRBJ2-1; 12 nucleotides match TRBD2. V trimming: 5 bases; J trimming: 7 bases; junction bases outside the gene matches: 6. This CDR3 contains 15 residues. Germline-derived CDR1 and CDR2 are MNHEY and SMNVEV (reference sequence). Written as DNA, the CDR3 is TGTGCCAGCAGTGCTCTACTAGCGGGAGGTAATGAGCAGTTCTTC. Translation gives CASSALLAGGNEQFF.

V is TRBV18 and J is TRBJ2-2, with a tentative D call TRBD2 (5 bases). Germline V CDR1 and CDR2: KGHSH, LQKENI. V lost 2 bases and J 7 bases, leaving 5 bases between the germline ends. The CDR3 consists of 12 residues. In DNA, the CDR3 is TGTGCCAGCTCACCAGGAGGCGGGGAGCTGTTTTTT. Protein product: CASSPGGGELFF.

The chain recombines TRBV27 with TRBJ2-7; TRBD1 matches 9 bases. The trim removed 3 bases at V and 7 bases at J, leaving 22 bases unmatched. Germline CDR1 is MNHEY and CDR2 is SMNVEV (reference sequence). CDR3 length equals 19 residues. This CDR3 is CASSLGQGFPSGDLGEQYF. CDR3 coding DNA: TGTGCCAGCAGTTTGGGACAGGGCTTCCCCAGCGGGGATTTAGGTGAGCAGTACTTC.